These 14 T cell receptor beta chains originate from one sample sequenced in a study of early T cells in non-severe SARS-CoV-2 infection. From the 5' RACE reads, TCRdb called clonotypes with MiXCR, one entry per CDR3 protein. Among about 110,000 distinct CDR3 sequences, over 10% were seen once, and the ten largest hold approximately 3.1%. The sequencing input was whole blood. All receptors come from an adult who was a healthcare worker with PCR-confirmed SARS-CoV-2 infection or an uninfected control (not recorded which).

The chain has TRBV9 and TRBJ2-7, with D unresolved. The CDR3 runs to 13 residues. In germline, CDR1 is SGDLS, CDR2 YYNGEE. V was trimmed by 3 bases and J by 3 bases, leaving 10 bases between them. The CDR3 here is CASSETDFYEQYF. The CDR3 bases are TGTGCCAGCAGCGAGACTGATTTCTACGAGCAGTACTTC.

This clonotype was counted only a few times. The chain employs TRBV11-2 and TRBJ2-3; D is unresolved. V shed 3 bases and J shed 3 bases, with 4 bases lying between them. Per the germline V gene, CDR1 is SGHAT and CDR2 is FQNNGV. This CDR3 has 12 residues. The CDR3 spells CASSFDTDTQYF. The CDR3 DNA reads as TGTGCCAGCAGCTTTGATACAGATACGCAGTATTTT.

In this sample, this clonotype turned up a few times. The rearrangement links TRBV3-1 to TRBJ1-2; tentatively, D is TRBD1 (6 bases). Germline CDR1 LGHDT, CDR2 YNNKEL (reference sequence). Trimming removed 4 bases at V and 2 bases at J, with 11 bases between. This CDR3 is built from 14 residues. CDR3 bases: TGTGCCAGCAGCCCCGGGACACAAAACTATGGCTACACCTTC. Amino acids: CASSPGTQNYGYTF.

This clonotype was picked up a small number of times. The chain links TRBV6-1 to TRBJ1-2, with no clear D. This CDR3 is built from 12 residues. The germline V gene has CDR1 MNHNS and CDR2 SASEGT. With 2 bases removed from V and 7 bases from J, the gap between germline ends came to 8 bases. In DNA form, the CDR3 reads TGTGCCAGCAGTGAACAGAGGACTGGCTACACCTTC. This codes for CASSEQRTGYTF.

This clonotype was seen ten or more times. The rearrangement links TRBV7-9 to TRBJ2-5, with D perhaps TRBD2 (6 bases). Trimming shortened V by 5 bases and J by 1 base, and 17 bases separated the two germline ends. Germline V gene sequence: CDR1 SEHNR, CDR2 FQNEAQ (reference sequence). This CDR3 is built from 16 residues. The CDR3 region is CASSPDFGRRQETQYF. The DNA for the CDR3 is TGTGCCAGCAGCCCGGACTTCGGGAGACGCCAAGAGACCCAGTACTTC. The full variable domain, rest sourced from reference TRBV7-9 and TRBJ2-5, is DTGVSQNPRHKITKRGQNVTFRCDPISEHNRLYWYRQTLGQGPEFLTYFQNEAQLEKSRLLSDRFSAERPKGSFSTLEIQRTEQGDSAMYLCASSPDFGRRQETQYFGPGTRLLVL.

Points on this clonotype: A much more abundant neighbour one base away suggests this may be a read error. For the CDR3, the DNA is TGTGTCAGCTCACCACCCTGGGCGGGCACTGAAGCTTTCTTT. This gives the protein CVSSPPWAGTEAFF. This chain joins TRBV18 and TRBJ1-1; unclear D gene. The CDR3 loop spans 14 amino acids. Germline CDR1 reads KGHSH; CDR2 reads LQKENI.

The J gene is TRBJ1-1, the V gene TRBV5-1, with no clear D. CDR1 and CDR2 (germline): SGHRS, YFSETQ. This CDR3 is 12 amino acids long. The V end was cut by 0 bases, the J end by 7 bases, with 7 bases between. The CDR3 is CASSLDSYEAFF. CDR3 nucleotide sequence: TGCGCCAGCAGCTTGGACTCCTATGAAGCTTTCTTT.

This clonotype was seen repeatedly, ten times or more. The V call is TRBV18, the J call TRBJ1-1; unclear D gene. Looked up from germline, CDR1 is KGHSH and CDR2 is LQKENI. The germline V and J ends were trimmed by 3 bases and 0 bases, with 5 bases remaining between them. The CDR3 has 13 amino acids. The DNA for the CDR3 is TGTGCCAGCTCACCGTCCCTGAACACTGAAGCTTTCTTT. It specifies CASSPSLNTEAFF.

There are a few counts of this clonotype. CDR3 DNA: TGTGCCAGCAGATCACCAGCTAGCGTTGGAGATACGCAGTATTTT. This translates into CASRSPASVGDTQYF. The chain uses TRBV6-2 or TRBV6-3 and TRBJ2-3; TRBD2 is a possible D gene (6 bases). CDR3 length: 15 amino acids. V was shortened by 6 bases and J by 5 bases, with 18 bases between the two germline ends. CDR1 MNHEY and CDR2 SVGEGT come from the germline V gene.

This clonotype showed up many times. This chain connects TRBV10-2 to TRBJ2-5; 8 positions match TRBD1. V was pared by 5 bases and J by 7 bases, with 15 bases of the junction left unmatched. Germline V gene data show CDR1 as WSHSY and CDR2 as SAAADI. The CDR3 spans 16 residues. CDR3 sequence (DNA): TGCGCCAGCAGTCCGCGGCCTGGACAGGGCTTAGGGACCCAGTACTTC. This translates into CASSPRPGQGLGTQYF.

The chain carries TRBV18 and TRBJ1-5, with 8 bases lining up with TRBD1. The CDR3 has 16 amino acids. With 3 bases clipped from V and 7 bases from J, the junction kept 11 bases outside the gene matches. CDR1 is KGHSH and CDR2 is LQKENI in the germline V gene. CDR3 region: CASSPSFRTGLQPQHF. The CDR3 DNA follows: TGTGCCAGCTCACCCTCTTTTCGGACAGGGCTCCAGCCCCAGCATTTT.

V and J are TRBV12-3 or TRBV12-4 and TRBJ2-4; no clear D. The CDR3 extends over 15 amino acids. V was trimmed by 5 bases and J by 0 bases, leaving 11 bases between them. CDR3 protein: CASSMKTLAKNIQYF. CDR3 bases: TGTGCCAGCAGTATGAAAACGCTAGCCAAAAACATTCAGTACTTC.

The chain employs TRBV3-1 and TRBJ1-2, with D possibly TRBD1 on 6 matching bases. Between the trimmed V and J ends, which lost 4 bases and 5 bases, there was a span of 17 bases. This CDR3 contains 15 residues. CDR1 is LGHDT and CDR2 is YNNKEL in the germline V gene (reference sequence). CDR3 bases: TGTGCCAGCAGCCCACGACCCCTGGACAGTTATGGCTACACCTTC. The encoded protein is CASSPRPLDSYGYTF. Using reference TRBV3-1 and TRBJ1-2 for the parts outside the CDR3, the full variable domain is DTAVSQTPKYLVTQMGNDKSIKCEQNLGHDTMYWYKQDSKKFLKIMFSYNNKELIINETVPNRFSPKSPDKAHLNLHINSLELGDSAVYFCASSPRPLDSYGYTFGSGTRLTVV.

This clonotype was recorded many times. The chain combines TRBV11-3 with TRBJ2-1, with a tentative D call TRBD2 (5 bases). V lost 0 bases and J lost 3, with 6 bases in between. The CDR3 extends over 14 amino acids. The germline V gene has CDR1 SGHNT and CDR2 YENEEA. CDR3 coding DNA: TGTGCCAGCAGCTTAGACCGGGGCTACAATGAGCAGTTCTTC. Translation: CASSLDRGYNEQFF.